This TCR beta chain was captured by sequencing in a study of post-analysis software for immune sequencing data. About the study: Included courses were relapsing-remitting and secondary progressive multiple sclerosis; progressive-relapsing multiple sclerosis was also included. Study outcomes and limitations: Multiple sclerosis patients showed significantly lower normalized Chao1 diversity than controls did. By F measure, samples from a shared preparation batch strongly co-clustered. Roughly 5 TRBV segments, TRBV5-6, TRBV5-1 and TRBV20-1 among them, were found more frequent in patients than controls.

Prepared TCR beta cDNA libraries contained unique molecular identifiers. One entry per CDR3 protein results from TCRdb running MiXCR on the PCR reads. The sample has 700,000 to 800,000 distinct CDR3 sequences; roughly 27% are singletons. For this clonotype: What it recognizes is unknown.

CDR3 length: 12 amino acids. V gave up 8 bases and J gave up 2 bases, with 12 bases separating them. In germline, CDR1 is SQVTM, CDR2 ANQGSEA. Sequenced sample: blood. The source is a girl aged 5 to 17 with multiple sclerosis. This chain links TRBV29-1 with TRBJ1-2; D gene ambiguous. CDR3 sequence: CSYLPGNYGYTF. In DNA form, the CDR3 reads TGCAGCTACTTACCTGGAAACTATGGCTACACCTTC.